Listed below are T cell receptor beta chains from one sample, sequenced in a study of post-analysis software for immune sequencing data. TCRdb passed the PCR reads through MiXCR, listing each CDR3 protein once. The sample consists of approximately 690,000 distinct CDR3 sequences, 55% to 70% of them appearing once. Sample: blood. All receptors come from a girl aged 2 to 10 with multiple sclerosis. The CDR3 runs from the conserved cysteine through the conserved F or W. A D gene is named only where the DNA matches it firmly. For some rows the clone size is stated as once, few or many, or as a class when expanded; others skip it.

J gene: TRBJ2-4; V gene: TRBV29-1; D gene: NA; clone size: NA; CDR3 DNA: TGCAGCGTGAGAATAGCCAAAAACATTCAGTACTTC; CDR3 protein: CSVRIAKNIQYF
J gene: TRBJ2-1; V gene: TRBV5-1; D gene: NA; clone size: NA; CDR3 DNA: TGCGCCAGCACCCTGTTCGGGTCGGCCAATGAGCAGTTCTTC; CDR3 protein: CASTLFGSANEQFF
J gene: TRBJ2-1; V gene: TRBV25-1; D gene: NA; clone size: NA; CDR3 DNA: TGTGCCAGCACCCCCCCGAAGGGGGTCCGGAATGAGCAGTTCTTC; CDR3 protein: CASTPPKGVRNEQFF
J gene: TRBJ1-5; V gene: TRBV12-3/TRBV12-4; D gene: TRBD1; clone size: NA; CDR3 DNA: TGTGCCAGCAGCCCGCCGGGACAGGGGGGTCAGCCCCAGCATTTT; CDR3 protein: CASSPPGQGGQPQHF
J gene: TRBJ2-3; V gene: TRBV27; D gene: NA; clone size: few; CDR3 DNA: TGTGCCAGCAGTTTGGTACTTAGCACAGATACGCAGTATTTT; CDR3 protein: CASSLVLSTDTQYF
J gene: TRBJ2-7; V gene: TRBV12-3/TRBV12-4; D gene: NA; clone size: NA; CDR3 DNA: TGTGCCAGCAGTTTCAGGGTGTTCGACGAGCAGTACTTC; CDR3 protein: CASSFRVFDEQYF
J gene: TRBJ2-3; V gene: TRBV5-1; D gene: TRBD2; clone size: few; CDR3 DNA: TGCGCCAGCAGCTTATCTAGCGGGGGCGATACAGATACGCAGTATTTT; CDR3 protein: CASSLSSGGDTDTQYF
J gene: TRBJ1-5; V gene: TRBV12-3/TRBV12-4; D gene: TRBD1; clone size: NA; CDR3 DNA: TGTGCCAGCAGTCGGACAGGGTATCAGCCCCAGCATTTT; CDR3 protein: CASSRTGYQPQHF
J gene: TRBJ2-1; V gene: TRBV29-1; D gene: NA; clone size: NA; CDR3 DNA: TGCAGCGTTGAGGAAGCGGGTTACAATGAGCAGTTCTTC; CDR3 protein: CSVEEAGYNEQFF
J gene: TRBJ2-7; V gene: TRBV13; D gene: NA; clone size: NA; CDR3 DNA: TGTGCCAGCAGCTTAACATCGAAGAACTACGAGCAGTACTTC; CDR3 protein: CASSLTSKNYEQYF
J gene: TRBJ1-4; V gene: TRBV7-2; D gene: TRBD1; clone size: NA; CDR3 DNA: TGTGCCAGCAGCTTAGGGGGACAGGGGTACGAAAAACTGTTTTTT; CDR3 protein: CASSLGGQGYEKLFF
J gene: TRBJ2-1; V gene: TRBV12-3/TRBV12-4; D gene: NA; clone size: NA; CDR3 DNA: TGTGCCAGCAGCGACAGTTTCAGCTCCTACAATGAGCAGTTCTTC; CDR3 protein: CASSDSFSSYNEQFF
J gene: TRBJ2-1; V gene: TRBV5-1; D gene: NA; clone size: NA; CDR3 DNA: TGCGCCAGTCACCCAATCAGTAGGGGGGGCCTCAATGAGCAGTTCTTC; CDR3 protein: CASHPISRGGLNEQFF
J gene: TRBJ1-2; V gene: TRBV20-1; D gene: NA; clone size: NA; CDR3 DNA: TGCAGTGCTGAACCACCAGTGCCGTTCCGGGGCTACACCTTC; CDR3 protein: CSAEPPVPFRGYTF
J gene: TRBJ1-1; V gene: TRBV4-2; D gene: NA; clone size: NA; CDR3 DNA: TGTGCCAGCAGCCCTCGGGGGGCTGCGGGTGAAGCTTTCTTT; CDR3 protein: CASSPRGAAGEAFF
J gene: TRBJ1-2; V gene: TRBV10-3; D gene: TRBD1; clone size: few; CDR3 DNA: TGTGCCATCAGTGAGAGAGGGGGCAGCTATGGCTACACCTTC; CDR3 protein: CAISERGGSYGYTF
J gene: TRBJ2-7; V gene: TRBV9; D gene: NA; clone size: NA; CDR3 DNA: TGTGCCAGCAGCGTAGCGGACACAACCTACGAGCAGTACTTC; CDR3 protein: CASSVADTTYEQYF
J gene: TRBJ2-5; V gene: TRBV27; D gene: TRBD2; clone size: once; CDR3 DNA: TGTGCCAGCAGTGCCGGGACTAGTGGGTTCTTGACCCAGTACTTC; CDR3 protein: CASSAGTSGFLTQYF
J gene: TRBJ2-7; V gene: TRBV12-3/TRBV12-4; D gene: TRBD1; clone size: NA; CDR3 DNA: TGTGCCAGCCGGGACAGGACCACCTACGAGCAGTACTTC; CDR3 protein: CASRDRTTYEQYF
J gene: TRBJ2-1; V gene: TRBV28; D gene: NA; clone size: once; CDR3 DNA: TGTGCCAGCAGTTTACCACGCCAGGGGTTACCCTCCAATGAGCAGTTCTTC; CDR3 protein: CASSLPRQGLPSNEQFF
J gene: TRBJ1-1; V gene: TRBV29-1; D gene: NA; clone size: NA; CDR3 DNA: TGCAGCGTTTTAAATTCCGAACGGAACACTGAAGCTTTCTTT; CDR3 protein: CSVLNSERNTEAFF
J gene: TRBJ2-5; V gene: TRBV11-2; D gene: TRBD2; clone size: few; CDR3 DNA: TGTGCCAGCAGCTTAGGGACTAGCGGGGCTTACCAAGAGACCCAGTACTTC; CDR3 protein: CASSLGTSGAYQETQYF
J gene: TRBJ2-4; V gene: TRBV11-2; D gene: TRBD1; clone size: few; CDR3 DNA: TGTGCCAGCAGCTTTCCGGGACAGGGTAACATTCAGTACTTC; CDR3 protein: CASSFPGQGNIQYF
J gene: TRBJ2-3; V gene: TRBV2; D gene: TRBD2; clone size: NA; CDR3 DNA: TGTGCCAGCAGGACTAGCGGAAATACGCAGTATTTT; CDR3 protein: CASRTSGNTQYF